This TCR beta chain was sequenced in a study of T cell responses to AZD1222 COVID-19 vaccine. The overall study: It was second doses at about 4 or about 12 weeks that were pooled.

Here immunoSEQ multiplex PCR was the method, and the copy in TCRdb shows in-frame clones only, minus some. The table includes tens of thousands of clones, about 90% detected once. Overall study results and limits: After two AZD1222 doses, spike-specific TCR breadth and depth rose versus day 0.

J was trimmed by 7 bases and V by 3 bases; bases with no gene match: 10. This CDR3 region has 15 residues. Germline assignment: CDR1 MGHRA and CDR2 YSYEKL. This clone was seen only a few times. Its antigen is unknown. V usage is TRBV4-1 and J usage is TRBJ2-7, with TRBD1 matching 9 bases. This specimen was peripheral blood, taken on day 0 of AZD1222 vaccination. The TCR originated in an adult in good health. Here the CDR3 reads CASSQGQGGAQEQYF. Here the CDR3 DNA reads TGCGCCAGCAGCCAGGGACAGGGAGGTGCTCAGGAGCAGTACTTC.